These 22 T cell receptor beta chains originate from one sample sequenced in a study of cytomegalovirus exposure and HLA in healthy donors. PCR employed 60 Vbeta and 13 Jbeta primers. Clones were sequenced by immunoSEQ multiplex PCR, and TCRdb holds only the in-frame ones, with some missing. Of about 160,000 clones in the sample, around 68% are singletons; the top ten hold approximately 1.5%. The source material was PBMCs. These receptors came from a middle-aged man in good health and CMV-seronegative.

This clone has more than one count but fewer than ten. The V gene is TRBV27, the J gene TRBJ2-5; D might be TRBD1 (10 bases). CDR3 length equals 14 residues. CDR1 and CDR2 (germline): MNHEY, SMNVEV (reference sequence). CDR3 in amino acids: CAAGGTGVQETQYF. The CDR3 DNA reads TGTGCTGCGGGGGGGACAGGGGTACAAGAGACCCAGTACTTC.

This chain joins TRBV27 and TRBJ2-3; 9 nucleotides line up with TRBD1. Trimming removed 1 base from V and 3 bases from J; junction bases left unmatched: 5. CDR3 length equals 16 residues. In germline, CDR1 is MNHEY, CDR2 SMNVEV (reference sequence). The CDR3 region has the DNA TGTGCCAGCAGTTTATATGGGACAGGGCATACAGATACGCAGTATTTT. Its translation is CASSLYGTGHTDTQYF.

V gene TRBV6-5 combines with J gene TRBJ1-3; the D is unclear. CDR1 and CDR2 from the germline V gene are MNHEY and SVGAGI. V lost 2 bases and J 6 bases, leaving 11 bases between the germline ends. The CDR3 is 14 residues long. The DNA of the CDR3 is TGTGCCAGCAGTTACCAGGCAAGGTCAAACACCATATATTTT. Its protein is CASSYQARSNTIYF.

V is TRBV18 and J is TRBJ2-5; perhaps TRBD1 as D (7 bases). Trimming cost V 2 bases and J 5 bases, with 21 bases left between them. From germline, CDR1 is KGHSH and CDR2 LQKENI. The CDR3 runs 17 residues. The CDR3 DNA reads TGTGCCAGCTCACCATTCTCACTTCAGGGGGGCACGGAGACCCAGTACTTC. This sequence encodes CASSPFSLQGGTETQYF.

This chain links TRBV28 with TRBJ2-1; possible D gene TRBD2, 7 bases. Trimming pared 10 bases from V and 0 bases from J, leaving 13 bases between. CDR3 size: 14 residues. In germline, CDR1 is MDHEN, CDR2 SYDVKM. In nucleotides, the CDR3 is TGTGCCACCCTTAGGGGGGGCTCCTACAATGAGCAGTTCTTC. Encoded protein: CATLRGGSYNEQFF. Filled out from reference TRBV28 and TRBJ2-1, the complete variable domain reads DVKVTQSSRYLVKRTGEKVFLECVQDMDHENMFWYRQDPGLGLRLIYFSYDVKMKEKGDIPEGYSVSREKKERFSLILESASTNQTSMYLCATLRGGSYNEQFFGPGTRLTVL.

This clone was counted once. CDR3 DNA sequence: TGTGCCAGCAGCTTGGGAAGACAGGGGGACAATGAGCAGTTCTTC. This translates into CASSLGRQGDNEQFF. This chain connects TRBV11-2 to TRBJ2-1, with 9 bases matching TRBD1. The CDR3 length is 15 residues. Losses at the gene ends were 3 bases for V and 5 bases for J; bases not matched to a gene: 5. Germline loops: CDR1 SGHAT, CDR2 FQNNGV. Together with reference TRBV11-2 and TRBJ2-1, the CDR3 gives the full variable domain: EAGVAQSPRYKIIEKRQSVAFWCNPISGHATLYWYQQILGQGPKLLIQFQNNGVVDDSQLPKDRFSAERLKGVDSTLKIQPAKLEDSAVYLCASSLGRQGDNEQFFGPGTRLTVL.

The genes are TRBV4-1 and TRBJ2-7; tentatively, D is TRBD1 (6 bases). The CDR3 runs to 15 residues. The germline CDR1 and CDR2 sequences are MGHRA and YSYEKL. The V and J ends lost 4 bases and 3 bases respectively, with 16 bases between them. CDR3 region: CASSPQQGPVYEQYF. CDR3 DNA sequence: TGCGCCAGCAGCCCCCAGCAGGGGCCGGTCTACGAGCAGTACTTC.

The chain couples TRBV5-5 to TRBJ1-6; D is undetermined. Germline CDR1 SGHKS, CDR2 YYEKEE (reference sequence). The CDR3 length is 13 residues. The ends were cut back, 1 base at V and 8 bases at J, with 7 bases in the middle. The CDR3 DNA sequence: TGTGCCAGCAGCTTGCGGGTGGATTCACCCCTCCACTTT. Protein product: CASSLRVDSPLHF. Full variable domain (outside the CDR3, taken from reference TRBV5-5 and TRBJ1-6): DAGVTQSPTHLIKTRGQQVTLRCSPISGHKSVSWYQQVLGQGPQFIFQYYEKEERGRGNFPDRFSARQFPNYSSELNVNALLLGDSALYLCASSLRVDSPLHFGNGTRLTVT.

The chain joins TRBV29-1 to TRBJ2-1, with a tentative D call TRBD1 (6 bases). Trimming took 3 bases from V and 0 from J, leaving 9 bases between them. The V gene's germline CDR1 is SQVTM and CDR2 ANQGSEA. There are 14 residues in the CDR3. In nucleotides, the CDR3 is TGCAGCGTTGATCCGACAGGCTCCTACAATGAGCAGTTCTTC. This codes for CSVDPTGSYNEQFF.

As for this clone: This CDR3 is also generated by other DNA sequences in the sample. The chain joins TRBV5-1 to TRBJ2-5; TRBD2 might be the D (5 bases). Germline CDR1 is SGHRS and CDR2 is YFSETQ. The germline V and J ends were trimmed by 1 base and 3 bases, with 7 bases remaining between them. This CDR3 is built from 13 residues. CDR3 region: CASSLQAEETQYF. The CDR3 bases are TGCGCCAGCAGCTTGCAAGCGGAAGAGACCCAGTACTTC.

The chain recombines TRBV7-2 with TRBJ2-2, with 8 bases matching TRBD1. Trimming cost V 5 bases and J 7 bases; bases outside gene matches: 12. The CDR3 is made up of 16 amino acids. Germline V gives CDR1 SGHTA, CDR2 FQGNSA. The CDR3 coding sequence is TGTGCCAGCAGCCCTAGGGCAGGGGGCGGGGACGGGGAGCTGTTTTTT. Encoded protein: CASSPRAGGGDGELFF.

The rearrangement uses TRBV5-5 and TRBJ2-3; no clear D gene. CDR1 is SGHKS, CDR2 YYEKEE, per germline (reference sequence). The V and J ends lost 7 bases and 5 bases respectively, with 5 bases between them. The CDR3 totals 10 residues. The CDR3 protein is CASSGDTQYF. CDR3 DNA: TGTGCCAGCTCGGGAGATACGCAGTATTTT.

The chain employs TRBV9 and TRBJ2-3, with D possibly being TRBD1 (5 bases). Germline CDR1 is SGDLS and CDR2 is YYNGEE. V lost 3 bases and J 0 bases, leaving 8 bases between the germline ends. The CDR3 is 14 amino acids. In DNA form, the CDR3 reads TGTGCCAGCAGCGGACAGTCGAGCACAGATACGCAGTATTTT. Amino acid sequence: CASSGQSSTDTQYF.

The chain is built from TRBV9 and TRBJ1-2; 12 positions match TRBD1. Germline lookup yields CDR1 SGDLS and CDR2 YYNGEE. The CDR3 totals 17 residues. J gave up 0 bases and V 2 bases, and 5 bases lay outside the gene matches. CDR3 residues: CASSVGDRGRANYGYTF. The CDR3 DNA follows: TGTGCCAGCAGCGTTGGGGACAGGGGGCGAGCTAACTATGGCTACACCTTC.

CDR3 bases: TGTGCCAGTAGTATCGGACAGGGCCCTAAAGGCTACACCTTC. Amino acids: CASSIGQGPKGYTF. The chain has TRBV19 and TRBJ1-2; 8 positions match TRBD1. J gave up 8 bases and V 3 bases, and 8 bases lay outside the gene matches. Germline lookup yields CDR1 LNHDA and CDR2 SQIVND (reference sequence). The CDR3 length is 14 residues.

The table lists this clone with a few counts. The genes are TRBV4-2 and TRBJ1-2, with D possibly being TRBD1 (6 bases). The CDR3 is 15 residues long. Germline CDR1 reads LGHNA; CDR2 reads YNFKEQ. V was cut by 1 base and J by 7 bases, with 16 bases left in between. The CDR3 reads CASSQGAGEGGGYTF. CDR3 nucleotides: TGTGCCAGCAGCCAAGGGGCAGGGGAGGGGGGTGGCTACACCTTC.

The J gene is TRBJ1-1, the V gene TRBV5-1; possibly TRBD1 for D (5 bases). From germline, CDR1 is SGHRS and CDR2 YFSETQ. The CDR3 covers 14 residues. V lost 0 bases and J lost 1, with 7 bases in between. CDR3 DNA sequence: TGCGCCAGCAGCTTGGACAGGCCGAACACTGAAGCTTTCTTT. This translates into CASSLDRPNTEAFF.

The gene calls are TRBV28 and TRBJ2-3; 7 positions match TRBD1. The V gene end was trimmed by 5 bases and the J gene end by 0 bases; junction bases not matched to a gene: 14. Germline CDR1 is MDHEN and CDR2 is SYDVKM. CDR3 size: 18 residues. The CDR3: CASSPQLTGRPSTDTQYF. CDR3 bases: TGTGCCAGCAGTCCACAATTGACAGGGCGTCCTAGCACAGATACGCAGTATTTT.

There are a few counts of this clone. This rearrangement joins TRBV7-2 to TRBJ2-6; D is possibly TRBD2 (5 bases). The germline CDR1 and CDR2 sequences are SGHTA and FQGNSA. V lost 5 bases and J lost 0, with 11 bases in between. There are 16 residues in the CDR3. CDR3 amino acids: CASSPKGVSGANVLTF. The CDR3 coding sequence is TGTGCCAGCAGCCCCAAGGGAGTCTCTGGGGCCAACGTCCTGACTTTC.

The chain combines TRBV13 with TRBJ1-1; D perhaps matches TRBD1 (5 bases). Germline values: CDR1 PRHDT, CDR2 FYEKMQ (reference sequence). The CDR3 contains 14 residues. Trimming stripped 1 base from V and 6 bases from J, with 12 bases between. The CDR3, as DNA: TGTGCCAGCAGCTTAGTAGCCGGGGACTCTGAAGCTTTCTTT. Translated: CASSLVAGDSEAFF.

This chain joins TRBV25-1 and TRBJ2-7, with D perhaps TRBD2 (6 bases). V dropped 5 bases and J dropped 4 bases, with 15 bases sitting between them. Germline V gene sequence: CDR1 MGHDK, CDR2 SYGVNS. This CDR3 spans 14 amino acids. Written as DNA, the CDR3 is TGTGCCAGCAGTCCGTGGGCCCGGGGGTACGAGCAGTACTTC. Amino acid sequence: CASSPWARGYEQYF.

This chain connects TRBV6-6 to TRBJ2-5; tentatively, D is TRBD1 (6 bases). CDR3 length: 15 amino acids. The germline gives CDR1 MNHNY, CDR2 SVGAGI (reference sequence). V lost 0 bases, J lost 1 base, and 9 bases lay in between. The CDR3 region is CASSYSEDSQETQYF. The DNA of the CDR3 is TGTGCCAGCAGTTACTCGGAGGACAGCCAAGAGACCCAGTACTTC.